This T cell receptor (beta chain) originates from a study of blood T cell repertoires in COVID-19. The germline V gene has CDR1 SEHNR and CDR2 FQNEAQ (reference sequence). Trimming removed 0 bases from V and 6 bases from J, with 11 bases in between. CDR3 length: 15 amino acids. Under the authors' procedure: Estimates of nucleated cell counts were drawn from the amplification of reference gene primers. Sequencing was performed with immunoSEQ multiplex PCR; in TCRdb, only in-frame clones are kept and a portion is missing. That table supplies the V and J calls and clone size; D and trimming were determined from the DNA. The profile covers fewer than 200,000 clones, with approximately 92% appearing a single time and 3.5% to 5% taken by the ten largest.

The rearrangement links TRBV7-9 to TRBJ2-2, with D perhaps TRBD2 (5 bases). The material sequenced was peripheral blood. This clonotype was obtained from a woman between 50 and 59 years old with acute or convalescent COVID-19. The CDR3 DNA follows: TGTGCCAGCAGCTTAGCACGAGGACTTGCCGGGGAGCTGTTTTTT. It is translated as CASSLARGLAGELFF.